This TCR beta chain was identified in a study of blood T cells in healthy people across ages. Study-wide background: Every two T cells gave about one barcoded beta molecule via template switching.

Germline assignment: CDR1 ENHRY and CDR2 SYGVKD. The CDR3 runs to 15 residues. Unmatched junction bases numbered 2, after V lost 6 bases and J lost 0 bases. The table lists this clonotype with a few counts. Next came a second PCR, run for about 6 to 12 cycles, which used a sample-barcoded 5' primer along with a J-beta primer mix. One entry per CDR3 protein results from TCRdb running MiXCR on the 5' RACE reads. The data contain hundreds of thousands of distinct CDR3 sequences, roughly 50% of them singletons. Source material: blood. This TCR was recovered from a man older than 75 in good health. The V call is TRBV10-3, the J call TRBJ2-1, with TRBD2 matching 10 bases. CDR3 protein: CAIRGLAVSYNEQFF. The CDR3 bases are TGTGCCATCAGAGGACTAGCGGTCTCCTACAATGAGCAGTTCTTC.